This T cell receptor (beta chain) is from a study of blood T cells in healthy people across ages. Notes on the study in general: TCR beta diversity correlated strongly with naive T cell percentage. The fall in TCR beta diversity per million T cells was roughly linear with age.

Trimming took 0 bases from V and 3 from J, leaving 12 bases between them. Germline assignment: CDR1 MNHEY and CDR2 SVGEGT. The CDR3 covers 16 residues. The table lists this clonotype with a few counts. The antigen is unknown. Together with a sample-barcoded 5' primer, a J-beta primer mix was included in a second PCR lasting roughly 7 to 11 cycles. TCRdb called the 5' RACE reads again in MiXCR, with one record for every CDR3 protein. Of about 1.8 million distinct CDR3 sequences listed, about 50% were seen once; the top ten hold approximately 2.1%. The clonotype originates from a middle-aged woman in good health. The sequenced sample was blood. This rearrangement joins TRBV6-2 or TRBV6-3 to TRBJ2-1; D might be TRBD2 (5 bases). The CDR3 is CASSYSSGTHYNEQFF. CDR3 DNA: TGTGCCAGCAGTTACTCGAGCGGAACCCACTACAATGAGCAGTTCTTC.